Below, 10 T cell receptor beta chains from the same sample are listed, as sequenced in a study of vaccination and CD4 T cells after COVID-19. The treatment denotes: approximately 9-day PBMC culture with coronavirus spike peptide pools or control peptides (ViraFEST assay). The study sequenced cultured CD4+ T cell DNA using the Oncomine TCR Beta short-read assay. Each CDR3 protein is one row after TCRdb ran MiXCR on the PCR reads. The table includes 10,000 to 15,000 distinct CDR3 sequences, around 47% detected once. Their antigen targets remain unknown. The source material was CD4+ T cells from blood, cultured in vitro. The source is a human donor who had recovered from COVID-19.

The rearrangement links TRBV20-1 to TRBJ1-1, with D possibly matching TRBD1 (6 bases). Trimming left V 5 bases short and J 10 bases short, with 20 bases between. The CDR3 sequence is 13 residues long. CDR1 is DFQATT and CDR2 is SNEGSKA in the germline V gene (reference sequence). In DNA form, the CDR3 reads TGCAGTGCTGCCCCCCCCGGGGACATCTCAGCTTTCTTT. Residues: CSAAPPGDISAFF.

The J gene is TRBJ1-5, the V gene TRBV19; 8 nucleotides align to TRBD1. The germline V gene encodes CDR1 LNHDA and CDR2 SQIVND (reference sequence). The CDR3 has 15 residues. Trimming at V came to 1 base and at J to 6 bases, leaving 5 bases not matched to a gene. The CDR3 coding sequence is TGTGCCAGTAGTATAGCGGACAGGGCCGGTCAGCCCCAGCATTTT. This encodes CASSIADRAGQPQHF.

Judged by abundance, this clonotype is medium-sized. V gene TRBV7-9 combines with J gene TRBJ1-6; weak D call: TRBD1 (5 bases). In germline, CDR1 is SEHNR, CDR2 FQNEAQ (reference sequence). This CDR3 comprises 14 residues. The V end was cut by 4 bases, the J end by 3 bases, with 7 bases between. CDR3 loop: CASSSGVYNSPLHF. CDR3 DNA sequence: TGTGCCAGCAGCTCGGGGGTCTATAATTCACCCCTCCACTTT.

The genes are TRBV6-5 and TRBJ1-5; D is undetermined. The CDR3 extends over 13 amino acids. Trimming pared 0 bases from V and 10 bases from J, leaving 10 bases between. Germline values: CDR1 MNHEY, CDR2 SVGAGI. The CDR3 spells CASSYSTYGPQHF. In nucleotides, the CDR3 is TGTGCCAGCAGTTACTCGACTTACGGACCCCAGCATTTT.

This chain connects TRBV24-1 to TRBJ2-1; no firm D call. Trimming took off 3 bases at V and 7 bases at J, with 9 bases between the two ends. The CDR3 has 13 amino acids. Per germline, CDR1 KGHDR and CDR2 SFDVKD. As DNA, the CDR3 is TGTGCCACCAGTGATCATTTAGTGAATGAGCAGTTCTTC. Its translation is CATSDHLVNEQFF.

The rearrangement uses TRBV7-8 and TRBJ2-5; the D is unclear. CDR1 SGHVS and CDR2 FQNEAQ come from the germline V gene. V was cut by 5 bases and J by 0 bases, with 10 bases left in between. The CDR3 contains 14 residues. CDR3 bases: TGTGCCAGCAGCCCGCAACGGCACCAAGAGACCCAGTACTTC. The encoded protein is CASSPQRHQETQYF. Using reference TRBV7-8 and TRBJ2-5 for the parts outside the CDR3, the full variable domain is GAGVSQSPRYKVAKRGQDVALRCDPISGHVSLFWYQQALGQGPEFLTYFQNEAQLDKSGLPSDRFFAERPEGSVSTLKIQRTQQEDSAVYLCASSPQRHQETQYFGPGTRLLVL.

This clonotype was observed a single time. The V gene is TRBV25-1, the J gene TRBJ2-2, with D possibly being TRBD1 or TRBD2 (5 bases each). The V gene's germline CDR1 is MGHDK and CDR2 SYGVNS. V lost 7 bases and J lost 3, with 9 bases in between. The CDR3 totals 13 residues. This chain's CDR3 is CASTGRYTGELFF. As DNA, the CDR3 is TGTGCCAGCACGGGACGGTACACCGGGGAGCTGTTTTTT.

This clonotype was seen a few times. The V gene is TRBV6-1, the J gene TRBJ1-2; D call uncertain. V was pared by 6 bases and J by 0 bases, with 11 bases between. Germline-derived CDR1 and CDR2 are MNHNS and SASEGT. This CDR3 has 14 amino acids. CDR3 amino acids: CASRTDGSNYGYTF. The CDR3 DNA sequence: TGTGCCAGCAGAACCGACGGGTCTAACTATGGCTACACCTTC.

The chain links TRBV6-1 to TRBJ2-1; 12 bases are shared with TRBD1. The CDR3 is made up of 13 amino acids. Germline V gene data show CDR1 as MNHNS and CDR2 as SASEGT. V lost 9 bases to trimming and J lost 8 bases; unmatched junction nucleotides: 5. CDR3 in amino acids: CASWDRGRYEQFF. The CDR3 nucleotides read TGTGCCAGTTGGGACAGGGGGCGGTATGAGCAGTTCTTC.

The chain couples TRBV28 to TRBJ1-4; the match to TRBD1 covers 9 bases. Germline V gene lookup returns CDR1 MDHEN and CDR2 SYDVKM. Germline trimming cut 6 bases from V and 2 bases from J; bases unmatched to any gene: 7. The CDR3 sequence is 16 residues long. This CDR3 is CASRQNRGLTNEKLFF. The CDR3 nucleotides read TGTGCCAGCAGGCAAAACAGGGGGCTGACTAATGAAAAACTGTTTTTT.